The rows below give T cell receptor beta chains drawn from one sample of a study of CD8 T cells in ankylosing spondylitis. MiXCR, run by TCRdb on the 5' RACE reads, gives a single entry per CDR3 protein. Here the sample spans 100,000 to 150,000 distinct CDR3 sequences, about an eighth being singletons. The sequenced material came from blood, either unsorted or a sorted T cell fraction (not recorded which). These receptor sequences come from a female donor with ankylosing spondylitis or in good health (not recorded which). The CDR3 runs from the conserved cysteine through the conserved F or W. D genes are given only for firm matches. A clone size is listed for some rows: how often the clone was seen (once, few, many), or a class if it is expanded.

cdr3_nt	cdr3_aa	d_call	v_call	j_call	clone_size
TGCAGTGCCAGTCGAGCAGGGGTCACAGATACGCAGTATTTT	CSASRAGVTDTQYF	NA	TRBV20-1	TRBJ2-3	few
TGCGCCAGCAGCTTGGGGACCACTAGAAGAGATACGCAGTATTTT	CASSLGTTRRDTQYF	NA	TRBV5-1	TRBJ2-3	many
TGTGCCAGCAGCCCGCCGGGACTAGCGGGGGGTAGCTCCTACAATGAGCAGTTCTTC	CASSPPGLAGGSSYNEQFF	TRBD2	TRBV12-3/TRBV12-4	TRBJ2-1	NA
TGTGCCAGCAGCTTAACCCCCCCCACTGAAGCTTTCTTT	CASSLTPPTEAFF	NA	TRBV7-3	TRBJ1-1	many
TGTGCCAGGACGGGAACTGAAGCTTTCTTT	CARTGTEAFF	NA	TRBV19	TRBJ1-1	few
TGTGCCATACGGGGTGTTGGCACTGAAGCTTTCTTT	CAIRGVGTEAFF	NA	TRBV10-3	TRBJ1-1	NA
TGCAGTGCTTCCGGGACAGCGAACACTGAAGCTTTCTTT	CSASGTANTEAFF	TRBD1	TRBV20-1	TRBJ1-1	few
TGTGCCAGCAGCTCTTCTCAAACGACCGGAGGGGAGCAGTTCTTC	CASSSSQTTGGEQFF	NA	TRBV7-9	TRBJ2-1	few
TGTGCCAGCAGCTTGATCGGGGTTCCGGATCAGCCCCAGCATTTT	CASSLIGVPDQPQHF	NA	TRBV5-5	TRBJ1-5	many
TGCAGTGCTAGACCAACAGCTTCAACTAATGAAAAACTGTTTTTT	CSARPTASTNEKLFF	NA	TRBV20-1	TRBJ1-4	few
TGTGCCAGCAGTCCCTCTCAAGGACAGGGTGGATCACCCCTCCACTTT	CASSPSQGQGGSPLHF	TRBD1	TRBV28	TRBJ1-6	NA
TGTGCCAGCAGTTCAGGGGGACAGGGATTTCGTGGCTACACCTTC	CASSSGGQGFRGYTF	TRBD1	TRBV27	TRBJ1-2	NA
TGTGCCAGCAGCTTGGGTGGGGACTCTGGAAACACCATATATTTT	CASSLGGDSGNTIYF	NA	TRBV5-5	TRBJ1-3	many
TGTGCCATCCAGGAGGCGGCTTCTAGCACAGATACGCAGTATTTT	CAIQEAASSTDTQYF	NA	TRBV12-3/TRBV12-4	TRBJ2-3	many
TGCAGTGCTAGAGATCCCCGGGGGGCCGAGGAGCTGTTTTTT	CSARDPRGAEELFF	NA	TRBV20-1	TRBJ2-2	NA
TGCACTGCAGAACAGGGGGAGACCGGGGAGCTGTTTTTT	CTAEQGETGELFF	TRBD1	TRBV20-1	TRBJ2-2	once
TGTGCCAGCAGTGAAGACGGGGACAGGGGGCGCACAGATACGCAGTATTTT	CASSEDGDRGRTDTQYF	TRBD1	TRBV6-1	TRBJ2-3	few
TGTGCCAGCAGCTCCACCCTAAGCGCGGGAGGGCCGTTGGAGACCCAGTACTTC	CASSSTLSAGGPLETQYF	TRBD2	TRBV5-6	TRBJ2-5	many